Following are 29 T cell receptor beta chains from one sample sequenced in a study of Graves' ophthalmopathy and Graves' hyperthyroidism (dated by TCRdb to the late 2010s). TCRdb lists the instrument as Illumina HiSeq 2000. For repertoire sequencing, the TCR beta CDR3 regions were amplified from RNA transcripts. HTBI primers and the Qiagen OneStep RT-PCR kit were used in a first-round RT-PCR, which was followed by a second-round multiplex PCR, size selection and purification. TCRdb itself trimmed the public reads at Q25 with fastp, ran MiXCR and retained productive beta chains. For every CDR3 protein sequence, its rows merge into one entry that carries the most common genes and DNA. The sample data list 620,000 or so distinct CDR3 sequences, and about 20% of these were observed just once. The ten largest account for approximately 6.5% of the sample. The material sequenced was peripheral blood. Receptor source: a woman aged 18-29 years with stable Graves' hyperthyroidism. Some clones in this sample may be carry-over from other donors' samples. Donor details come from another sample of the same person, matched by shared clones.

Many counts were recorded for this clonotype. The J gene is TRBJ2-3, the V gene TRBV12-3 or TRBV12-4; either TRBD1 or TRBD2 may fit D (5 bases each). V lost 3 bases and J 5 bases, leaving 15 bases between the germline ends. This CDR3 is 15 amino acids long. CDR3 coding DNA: TGTGCCAGCAGTTTGGGGATGAGGGGTGTAGATACGCAGTATTTT. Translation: CASSLGMRGVDTQYF.

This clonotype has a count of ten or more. The CDR3 sequence: CASSLEWGSGVYGYTF. The DNA for the CDR3 is TGTGCCAGCAGCTTAGAGTGGGGCAGCGGGGTCTATGGCTACACCTTC. The rearrangement joins TRBV11-1 to TRBJ1-2; a possible D gene is TRBD1 (5 bases). V was shortened by 1 base and J by 4 bases, with 16 bases between the two germline ends. Germline lookup yields CDR1 SGHAT and CDR2 FQDESV (reference sequence). This CDR3 is 16 amino acids long.

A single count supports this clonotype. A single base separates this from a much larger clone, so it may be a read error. For the CDR3, the DNA is TGCGCCAGAAGCTGGGGGACTAGCGGGGGACAAGAGACCCAGTACTTC. It is translated as CARSWGTSGGQETQYF. The rearrangement uses TRBV5-1 and TRBJ2-5, with 14 positions matching TRBD2. The CDR3 is 16 amino acids. Germline-derived CDR1 and CDR2 are SGHRS and YFSETQ.

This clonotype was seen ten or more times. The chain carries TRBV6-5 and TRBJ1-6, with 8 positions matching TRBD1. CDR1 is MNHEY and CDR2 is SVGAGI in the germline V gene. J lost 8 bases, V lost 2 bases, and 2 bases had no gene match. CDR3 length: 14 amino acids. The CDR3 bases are TGTGCCAGCAGTTACGGACAGGGATATTCACCCCTCCACTTT. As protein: CASSYGQGYSPLHF.

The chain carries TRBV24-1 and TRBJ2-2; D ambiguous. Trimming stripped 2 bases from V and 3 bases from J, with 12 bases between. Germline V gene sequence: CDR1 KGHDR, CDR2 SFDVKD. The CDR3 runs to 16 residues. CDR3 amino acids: CATSDSLGLYTGELFF. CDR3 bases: TGTGCCACCAGTGATTCGCTGGGCCTCTACACCGGGGAGCTGTTTTTT.

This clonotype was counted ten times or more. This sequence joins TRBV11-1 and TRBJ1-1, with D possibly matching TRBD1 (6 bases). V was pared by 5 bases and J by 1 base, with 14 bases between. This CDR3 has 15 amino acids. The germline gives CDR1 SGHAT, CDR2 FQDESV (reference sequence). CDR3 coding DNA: TGTGCCAGCAGCCTTCAGGGGCAGGGGAACACTGAAGCTTTCTTT. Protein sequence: CASSLQGQGNTEAFF. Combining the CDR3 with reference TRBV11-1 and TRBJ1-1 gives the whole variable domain EAEVAQSPRYKITEKSQAVAFWCDPISGHATLYWYRQILGQGPELLVQFQDESVVDDSQLPKDRFSAERLKGVDSTLKIQPAELGDSAMYLCASSLQGQGNTEAFFGQGTRLTVV.

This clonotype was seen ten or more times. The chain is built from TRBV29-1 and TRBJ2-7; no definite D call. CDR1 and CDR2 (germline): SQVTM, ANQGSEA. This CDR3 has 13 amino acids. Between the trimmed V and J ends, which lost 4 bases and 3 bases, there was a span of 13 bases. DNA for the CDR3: TGCAGCGTTGTCCGGCTGGGGTACTACGAGCAGTACTTC. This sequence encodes CSVVRLGYYEQYF.

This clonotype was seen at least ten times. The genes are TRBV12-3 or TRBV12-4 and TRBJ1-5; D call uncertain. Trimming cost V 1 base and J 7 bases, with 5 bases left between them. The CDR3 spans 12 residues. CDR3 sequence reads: CASSLERQPQHF. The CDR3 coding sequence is TGTGCCAGCAGTTTAGAACGACAGCCCCAGCATTTT.

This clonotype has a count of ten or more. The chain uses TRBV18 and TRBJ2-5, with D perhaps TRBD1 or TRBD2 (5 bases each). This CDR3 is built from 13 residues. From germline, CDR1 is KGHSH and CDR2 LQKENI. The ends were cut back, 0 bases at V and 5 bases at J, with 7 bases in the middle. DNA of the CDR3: TGTGCCAGCTCACCACCAGGGGACGAGACCCAGTACTTC. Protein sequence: CASSPPGDETQYF.

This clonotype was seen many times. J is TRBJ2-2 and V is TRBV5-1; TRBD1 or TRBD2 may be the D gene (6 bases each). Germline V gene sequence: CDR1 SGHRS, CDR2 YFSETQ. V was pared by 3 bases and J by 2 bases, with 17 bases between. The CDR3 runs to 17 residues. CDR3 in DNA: TGCGCCAGCAGCTGGTCCCTTAGGGGGGATAACACCGGGGAGCTGTTTTTT. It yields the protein CASSWSLRGDNTGELFF. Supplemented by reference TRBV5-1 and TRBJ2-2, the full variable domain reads KAGVTQTPRYLIKTRGQQVTLSCSPISGHRSVSWYQQTPGQGLQFLFEYFSETQRNKGNFPGRFSGRQFSNSRSEMNVSTLELGDSALYLCASSWSLRGDNTGELFFGEGSRLTVL.

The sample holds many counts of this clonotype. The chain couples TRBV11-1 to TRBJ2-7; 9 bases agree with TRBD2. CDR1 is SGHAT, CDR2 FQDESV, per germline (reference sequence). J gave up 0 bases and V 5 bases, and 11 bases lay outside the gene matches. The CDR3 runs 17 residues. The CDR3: CASSRALAGSSSYEQYF. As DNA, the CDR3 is TGTGCCAGCAGCAGGGCACTAGCGGGCAGTTCCTCCTACGAGCAGTACTTC.

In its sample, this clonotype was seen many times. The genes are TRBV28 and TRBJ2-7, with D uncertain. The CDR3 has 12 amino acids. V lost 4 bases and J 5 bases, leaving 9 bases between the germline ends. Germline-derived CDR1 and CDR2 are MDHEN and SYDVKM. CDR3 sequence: CASSSPIHEQYF. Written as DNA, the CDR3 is TGTGCCAGCAGTTCCCCCATCCACGAGCAGTACTTC.

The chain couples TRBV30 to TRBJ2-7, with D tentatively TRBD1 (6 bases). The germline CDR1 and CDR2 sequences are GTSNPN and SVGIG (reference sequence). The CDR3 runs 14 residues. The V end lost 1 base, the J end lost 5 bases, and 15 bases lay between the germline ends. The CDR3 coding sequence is TGTGCCTGGAGTGGGGGGCCCATTGTTCACGAGCAGTACTTC. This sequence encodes CAWSGGPIVHEQYF.

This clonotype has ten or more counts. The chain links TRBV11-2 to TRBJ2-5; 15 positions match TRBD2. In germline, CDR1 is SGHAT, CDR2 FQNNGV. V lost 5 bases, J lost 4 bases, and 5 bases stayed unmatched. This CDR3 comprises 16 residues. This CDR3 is CASSIAGLAGGETQYF. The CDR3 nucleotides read TGTGCCAGCAGCATAGCGGGACTAGCGGGAGGAGAGACCCAGTACTTC.

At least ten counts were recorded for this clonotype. The DNA for the CDR3 is TGCAGTGCTAGAGTAGGGTACACCGGGGAGCTGTTTTTT. Its protein is CSARVGYTGELFF. The chain carries TRBV20-1 and TRBJ2-2, with D hard to call. CDR1 DFQATT and CDR2 SNEGSKA come from the germline V gene (reference sequence). V lost 1 base, J lost 3 bases, and 6 bases lay in between. CDR3 length: 13 residues.

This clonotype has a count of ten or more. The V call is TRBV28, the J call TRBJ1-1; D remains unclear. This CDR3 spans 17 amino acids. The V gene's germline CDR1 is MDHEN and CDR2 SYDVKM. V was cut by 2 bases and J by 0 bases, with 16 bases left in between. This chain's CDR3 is CASSLGLVGSMNTEAFF. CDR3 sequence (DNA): TGTGCCAGCAGTTTAGGTTTAGTAGGCAGTATGAACACTGAAGCTTTCTTT. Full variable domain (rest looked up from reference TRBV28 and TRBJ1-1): DVKVTQSSRYLVKRTGEKVFLECVQDMDHENMFWYRQDPGLGLRLIYFSYDVKMKEKGDIPEGYSVSREKKERFSLILESASTNQTSMYLCASSLGLVGSMNTEAFFGQGTRLTVV.

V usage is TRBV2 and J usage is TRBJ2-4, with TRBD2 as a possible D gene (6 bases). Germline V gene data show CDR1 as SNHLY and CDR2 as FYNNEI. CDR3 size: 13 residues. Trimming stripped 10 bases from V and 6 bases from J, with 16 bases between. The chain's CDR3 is CATYLGEANIQYF. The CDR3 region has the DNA TGTGCCACTTATCTGGGGGAGGCAAACATTCAGTACTTC.

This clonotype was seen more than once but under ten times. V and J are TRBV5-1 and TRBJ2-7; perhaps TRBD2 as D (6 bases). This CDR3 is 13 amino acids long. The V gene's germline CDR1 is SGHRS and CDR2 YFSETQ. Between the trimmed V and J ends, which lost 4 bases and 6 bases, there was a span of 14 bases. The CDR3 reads CASSTGTSGEQYF. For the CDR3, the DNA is TGCGCCAGCAGCACCGGGACTTCCGGCGAGCAGTACTTC.

CDR3 coding DNA: TGTGCCAGCAGTTTGGGAGGGATAGCTTTCTTT. This encodes CASSLGGIAFF. V is TRBV12-3 or TRBV12-4 and J is TRBJ1-1; D is unclear. Trimming shortened V by 3 bases and J by 10 bases, and 9 bases separated the two germline ends. The CDR3 has 11 residues.

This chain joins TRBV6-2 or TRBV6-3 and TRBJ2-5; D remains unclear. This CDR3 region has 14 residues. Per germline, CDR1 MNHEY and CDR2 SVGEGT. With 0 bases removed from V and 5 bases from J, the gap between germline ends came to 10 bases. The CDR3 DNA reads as TGTGCCAGCAGTTACTCGACGGCCCGGGAGACCCAGTACTTC. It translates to CASSYSTARETQYF.

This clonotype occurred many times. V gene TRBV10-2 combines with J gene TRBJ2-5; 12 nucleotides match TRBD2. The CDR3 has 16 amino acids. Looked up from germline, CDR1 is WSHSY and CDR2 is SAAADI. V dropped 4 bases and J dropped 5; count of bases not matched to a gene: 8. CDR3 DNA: TGCGCCAGCAGTGGGACTAGCGGGGCCAAGAGGGAGACCCAGTACTTC. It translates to CASSGTSGAKRETQYF.

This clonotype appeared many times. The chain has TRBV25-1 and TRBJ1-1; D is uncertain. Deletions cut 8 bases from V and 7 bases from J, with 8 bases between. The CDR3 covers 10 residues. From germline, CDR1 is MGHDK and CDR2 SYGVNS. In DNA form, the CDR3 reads TGTGCCAGCCAGGACGGTGAAGCTTTCTTT. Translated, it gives CASQDGEAFF.

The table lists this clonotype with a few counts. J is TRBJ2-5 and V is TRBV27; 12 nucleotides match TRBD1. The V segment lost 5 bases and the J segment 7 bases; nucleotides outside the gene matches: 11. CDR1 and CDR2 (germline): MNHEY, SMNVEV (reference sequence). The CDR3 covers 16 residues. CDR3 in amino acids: CASSPAGTGGRGTQYF. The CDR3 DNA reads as TGTGCCAGCAGTCCGGCGGGGACAGGGGGCCGAGGGACCCAGTACTTC.

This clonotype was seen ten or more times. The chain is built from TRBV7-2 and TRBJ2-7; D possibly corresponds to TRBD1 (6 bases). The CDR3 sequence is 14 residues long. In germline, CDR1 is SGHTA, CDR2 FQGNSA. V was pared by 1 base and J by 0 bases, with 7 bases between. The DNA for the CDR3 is TGTGCCAGCAGCTTAGAGGACAGCTCCTACGAGCAGTACTTC. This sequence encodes CASSLEDSSYEQYF.

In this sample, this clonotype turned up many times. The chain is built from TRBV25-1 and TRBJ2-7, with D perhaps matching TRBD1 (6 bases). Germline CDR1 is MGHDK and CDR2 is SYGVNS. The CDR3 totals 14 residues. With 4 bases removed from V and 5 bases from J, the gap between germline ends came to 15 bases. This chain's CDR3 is CASSAGTPRNEQYF. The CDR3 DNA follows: TGTGCCAGCAGTGCTGGGACACCCCGGAACGAGCAGTACTTC.

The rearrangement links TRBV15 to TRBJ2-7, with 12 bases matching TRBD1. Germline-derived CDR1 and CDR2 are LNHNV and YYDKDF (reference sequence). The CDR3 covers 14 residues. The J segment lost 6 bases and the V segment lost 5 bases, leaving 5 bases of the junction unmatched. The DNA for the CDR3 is TGTGCCACCAGCTGGGACAGGGGGCGAAGCGAGCAGTACTTC. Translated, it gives CATSWDRGRSEQYF.

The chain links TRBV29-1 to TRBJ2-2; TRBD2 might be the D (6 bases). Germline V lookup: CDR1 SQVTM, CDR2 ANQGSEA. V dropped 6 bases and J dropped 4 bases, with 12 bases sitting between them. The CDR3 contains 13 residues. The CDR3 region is CSVNKGGTGELFF. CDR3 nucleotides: TGCAGCGTGAATAAGGGAGGCACCGGGGAGCTGTTTTTT.

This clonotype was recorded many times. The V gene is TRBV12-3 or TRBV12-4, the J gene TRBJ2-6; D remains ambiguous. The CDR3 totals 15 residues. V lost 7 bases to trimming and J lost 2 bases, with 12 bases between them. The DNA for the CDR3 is TGTGCCAGCACGTGGGGAAGAGCTGGGGCCAACGTCCTGACTTTC. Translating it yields CASTWGRAGANVLTF.

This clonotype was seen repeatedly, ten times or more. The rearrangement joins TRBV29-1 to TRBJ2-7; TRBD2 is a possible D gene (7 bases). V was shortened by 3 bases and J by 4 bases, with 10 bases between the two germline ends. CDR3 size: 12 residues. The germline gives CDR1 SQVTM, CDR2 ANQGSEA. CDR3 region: CSVDRGAYEQYF. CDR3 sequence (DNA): TGCAGCGTTGATCGGGGGGCGTACGAGCAGTACTTC.